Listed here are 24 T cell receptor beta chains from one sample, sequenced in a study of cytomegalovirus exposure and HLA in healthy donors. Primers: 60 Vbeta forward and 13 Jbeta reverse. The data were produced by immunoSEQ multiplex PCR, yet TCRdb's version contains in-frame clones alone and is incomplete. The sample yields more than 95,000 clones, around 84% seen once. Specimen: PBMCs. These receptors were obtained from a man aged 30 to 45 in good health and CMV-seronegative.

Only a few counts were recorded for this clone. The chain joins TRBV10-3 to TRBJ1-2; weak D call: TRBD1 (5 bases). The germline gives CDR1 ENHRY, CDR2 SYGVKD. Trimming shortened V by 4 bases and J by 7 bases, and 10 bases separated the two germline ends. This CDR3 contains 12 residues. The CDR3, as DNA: TGTGCCATCAGTGCGACAGACGGTGGCTACACCTTC. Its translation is CAISATDGGYTF.

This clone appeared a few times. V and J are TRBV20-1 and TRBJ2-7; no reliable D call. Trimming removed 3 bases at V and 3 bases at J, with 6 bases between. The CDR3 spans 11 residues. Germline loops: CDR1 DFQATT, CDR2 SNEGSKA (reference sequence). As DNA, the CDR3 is TGCAGTGCTAGGTCTATCTACGAGCAGTACTTC. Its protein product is CSARSIYEQYF.

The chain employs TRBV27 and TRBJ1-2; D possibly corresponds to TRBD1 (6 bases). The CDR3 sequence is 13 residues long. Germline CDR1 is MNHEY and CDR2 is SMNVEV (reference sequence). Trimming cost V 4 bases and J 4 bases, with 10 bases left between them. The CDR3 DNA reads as TGTGCCAGCAGTTCGACAGGCGCCTATGGCTACACCTTC. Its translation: CASSSTGAYGYTF.

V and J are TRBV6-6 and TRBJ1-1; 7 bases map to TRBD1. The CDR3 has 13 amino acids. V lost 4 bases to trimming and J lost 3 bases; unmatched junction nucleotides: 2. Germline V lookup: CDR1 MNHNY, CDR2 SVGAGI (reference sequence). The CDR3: CASSLTGDTEAFF. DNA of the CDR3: TGTGCCAGCAGTTTAACAGGGGACACTGAAGCTTTCTTT.

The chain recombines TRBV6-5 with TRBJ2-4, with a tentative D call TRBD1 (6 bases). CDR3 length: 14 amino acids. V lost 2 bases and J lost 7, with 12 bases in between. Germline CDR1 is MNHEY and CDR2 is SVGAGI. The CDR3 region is CASSYRERGNIQYF. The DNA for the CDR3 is TGTGCCAGCAGTTACAGGGAGAGGGGGAACATTCAGTACTTC.

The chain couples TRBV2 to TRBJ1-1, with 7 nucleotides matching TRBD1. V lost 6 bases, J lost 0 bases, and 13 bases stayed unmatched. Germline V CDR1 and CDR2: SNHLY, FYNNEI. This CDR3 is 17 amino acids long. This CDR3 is CASSPDRFTSMNTEAFF. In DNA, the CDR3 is TGTGCCAGCAGCCCGGACAGGTTTACCTCCATGAACACTGAAGCTTTCTTT. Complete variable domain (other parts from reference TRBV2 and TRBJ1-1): EPEVTQTPSHQVTQMGQEVILRCVPISNHLYFYWYRQILGQKVEFLVSFYNNEISEKSEIFDDQFSVERPDGSNFTLKIRSTKLEDSAMYFCASSPDRFTSMNTEAFFGQGTRLTVV.

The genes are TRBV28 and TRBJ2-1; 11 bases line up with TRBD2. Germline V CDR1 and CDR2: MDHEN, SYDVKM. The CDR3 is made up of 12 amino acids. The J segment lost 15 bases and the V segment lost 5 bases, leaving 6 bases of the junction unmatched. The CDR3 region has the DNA TGTGCCAGCAGTCGGGGACTAGCGGTTCCGTTCTTC. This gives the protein CASSRGLAVPFF.

The CDR3 DNA follows: TGTGCCAGTAGGGAAACCGGGACAGGGGGCGACGAGCAGTACTTC. Its translation: CASRETGTGGDEQYF. The V gene is TRBV19, the J gene TRBJ2-7, with 12 bases lining up with TRBD1. Germline V gene data show CDR1 as LNHDA and CDR2 as SQIVND (reference sequence). V gave up 6 bases and J gave up 5 bases; unmatched junction bases: 8. The length of the CDR3 is 15 residues.

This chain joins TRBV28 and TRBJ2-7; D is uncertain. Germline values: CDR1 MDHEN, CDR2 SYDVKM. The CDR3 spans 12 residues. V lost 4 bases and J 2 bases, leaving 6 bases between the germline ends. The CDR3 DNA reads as TGTGCCAGCAGTTCACCGGCCTACGAGCAGTACTTC. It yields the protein CASSSPAYEQYF.

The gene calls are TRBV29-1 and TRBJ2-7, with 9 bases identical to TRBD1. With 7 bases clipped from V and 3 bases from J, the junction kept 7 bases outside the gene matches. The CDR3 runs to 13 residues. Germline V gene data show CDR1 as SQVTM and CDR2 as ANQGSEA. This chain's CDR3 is CSGGTGRNYEQYF. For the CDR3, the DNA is TGCAGCGGTGGGACAGGGAGAAACTACGAGCAGTACTTC.

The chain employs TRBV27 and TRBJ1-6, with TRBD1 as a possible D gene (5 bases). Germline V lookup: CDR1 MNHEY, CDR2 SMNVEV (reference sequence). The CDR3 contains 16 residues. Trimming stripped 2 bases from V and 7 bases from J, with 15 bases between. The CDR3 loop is CASSLMQGLANSPLHF. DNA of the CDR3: TGTGCCAGCAGTTTAATGCAGGGACTAGCGAATTCACCCCTCCACTTT.

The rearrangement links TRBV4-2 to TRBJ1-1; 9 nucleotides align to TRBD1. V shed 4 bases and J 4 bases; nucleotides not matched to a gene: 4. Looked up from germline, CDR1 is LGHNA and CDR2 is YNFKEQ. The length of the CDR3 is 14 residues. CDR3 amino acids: CASSLGQGFTEAFF. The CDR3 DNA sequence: TGTGCCAGCAGCCTGGGACAGGGCTTCACTGAAGCTTTCTTT.

The CDR3 nucleotides are TGTGCCAGCAGGCGGGTGGGGGAGACCCAGTACTTC. Translated: CASRRVGETQYF. This chain connects TRBV28 to TRBJ2-5; D may be TRBD2 (5 bases). The CDR3 consists of 12 residues. CDR1 is MDHEN, CDR2 SYDVKM, per germline. Trimming cost V 6 bases and J 5 bases, with 10 bases left between them. Filled out from reference TRBV28 and TRBJ2-5, the complete variable domain reads DVKVTQSSRYLVKRTGEKVFLECVQDMDHENMFWYRQDPGLGLRLIYFSYDVKMKEKGDIPEGYSVSREKKERFSLILESASTNQTSMYLCASRRVGETQYFGPGTRLLVL.

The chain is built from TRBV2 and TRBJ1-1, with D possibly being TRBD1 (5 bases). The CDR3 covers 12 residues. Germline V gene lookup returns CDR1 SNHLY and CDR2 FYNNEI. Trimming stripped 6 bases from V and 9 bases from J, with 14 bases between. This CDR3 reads CASSVDSRKAFF. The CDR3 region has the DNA TGTGCCAGCAGCGTTGACAGTAGAAAAGCTTTCTTT.

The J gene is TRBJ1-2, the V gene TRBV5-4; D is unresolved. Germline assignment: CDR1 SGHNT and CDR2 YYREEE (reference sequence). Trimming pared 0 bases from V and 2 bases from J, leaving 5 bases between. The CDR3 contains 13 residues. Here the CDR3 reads CASSLVVNYGYTF. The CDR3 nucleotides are TGTGCCAGCAGCTTGGTAGTGAACTATGGCTACACCTTC.

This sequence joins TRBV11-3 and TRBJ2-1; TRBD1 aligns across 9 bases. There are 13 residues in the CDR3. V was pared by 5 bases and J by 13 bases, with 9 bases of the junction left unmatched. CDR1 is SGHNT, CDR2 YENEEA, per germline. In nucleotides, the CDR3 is TGTGCCAGCAGCCCAACTGGGGACAGGGCTCAGTTCTTC. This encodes CASSPTGDRAQFF.

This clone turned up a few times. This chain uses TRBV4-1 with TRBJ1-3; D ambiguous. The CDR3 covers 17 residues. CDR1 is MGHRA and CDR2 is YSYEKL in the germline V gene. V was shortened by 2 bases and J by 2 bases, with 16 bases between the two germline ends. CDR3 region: CASSQRRSVIAGNTIYF. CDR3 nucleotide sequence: TGCGCCAGCAGCCAACGGAGGTCGGTCATAGCTGGAAACACCATATATTTT.

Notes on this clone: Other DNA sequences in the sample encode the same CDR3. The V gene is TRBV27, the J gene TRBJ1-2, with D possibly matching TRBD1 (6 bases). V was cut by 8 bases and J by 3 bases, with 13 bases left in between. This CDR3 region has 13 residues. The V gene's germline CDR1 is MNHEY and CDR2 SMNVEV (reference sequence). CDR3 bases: TGTGCCAGCGCCCCGGACAGACACTATGGCTACACCTTC. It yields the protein CASAPDRHYGYTF.

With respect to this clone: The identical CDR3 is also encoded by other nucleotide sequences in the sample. The CDR3 DNA reads as TGTGCCAGCAGTTTGCAGGGCCCAGATACGCAGTATTTT. Protein product: CASSLQGPDTQYF. The V and J genes are TRBV28 and TRBJ2-3; D may be TRBD1 (5 bases). Germline V gene sequence: CDR1 MDHEN, CDR2 SYDVKM. Trimming stripped 3 bases from V and 4 bases from J, with 8 bases between. The CDR3 runs 13 residues.

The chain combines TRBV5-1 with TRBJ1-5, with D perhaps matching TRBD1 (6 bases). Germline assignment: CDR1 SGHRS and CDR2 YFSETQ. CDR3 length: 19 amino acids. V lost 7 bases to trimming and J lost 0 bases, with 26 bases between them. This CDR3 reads CASHKAKTGTAYSNQPQHF. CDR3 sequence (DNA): TGCGCCAGCCACAAAGCGAAGACAGGCACCGCCTATAGCAATCAGCCCCAGCATTTT. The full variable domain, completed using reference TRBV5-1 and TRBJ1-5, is KAGVTQTPRYLIKTRGQQVTLSCSPISGHRSVSWYQQTPGQGLQFLFEYFSETQRNKGNFPGRFSGRQFSNSRSEMNVSTLELGDSALYLCASHKAKTGTAYSNQPQHFGDGTRLSIL.

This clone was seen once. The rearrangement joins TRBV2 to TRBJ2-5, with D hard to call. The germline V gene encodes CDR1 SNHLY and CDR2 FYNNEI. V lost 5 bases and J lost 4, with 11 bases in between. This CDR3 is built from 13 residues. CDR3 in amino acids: CASSIDMAETQYF. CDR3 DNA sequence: TGTGCCAGCAGTATTGACATGGCAGAGACCCAGTACTTC.

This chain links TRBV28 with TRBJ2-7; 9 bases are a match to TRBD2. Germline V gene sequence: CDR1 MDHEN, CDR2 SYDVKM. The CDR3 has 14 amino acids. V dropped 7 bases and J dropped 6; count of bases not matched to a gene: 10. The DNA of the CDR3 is TGTGCCAGCAACCTATTGGCGGGAGGGTTCGAGCAGTACTTC. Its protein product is CASNLLAGGFEQYF.

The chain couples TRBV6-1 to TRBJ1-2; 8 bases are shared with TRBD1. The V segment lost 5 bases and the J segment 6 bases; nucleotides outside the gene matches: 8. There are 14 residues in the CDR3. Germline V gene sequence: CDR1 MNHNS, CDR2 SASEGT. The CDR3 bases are TGTGCCAGCAGTAAGACAGGGGATGGGGATGGCTACACCTTC. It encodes CASSKTGDGDGYTF.

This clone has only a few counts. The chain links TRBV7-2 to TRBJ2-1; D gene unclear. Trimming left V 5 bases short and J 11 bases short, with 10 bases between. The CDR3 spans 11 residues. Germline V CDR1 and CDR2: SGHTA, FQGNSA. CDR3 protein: CASSIDGKQFF. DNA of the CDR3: TGTGCCAGCAGCATAGACGGTAAGCAGTTCTTC.